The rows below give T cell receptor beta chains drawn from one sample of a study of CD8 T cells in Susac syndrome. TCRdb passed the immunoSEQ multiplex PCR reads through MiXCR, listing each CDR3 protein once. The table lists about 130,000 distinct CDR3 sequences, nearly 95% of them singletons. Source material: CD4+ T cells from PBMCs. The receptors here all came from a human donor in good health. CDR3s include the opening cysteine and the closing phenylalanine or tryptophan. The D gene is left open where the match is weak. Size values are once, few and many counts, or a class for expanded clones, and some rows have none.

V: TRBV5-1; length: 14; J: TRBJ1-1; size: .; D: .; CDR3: CASNPGAWNTEAFF; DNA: TGCGCCAGCAACCCTGGGGCTTGGAACACTGAAGCTTTCTTT
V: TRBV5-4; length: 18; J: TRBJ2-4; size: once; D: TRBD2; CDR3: CASSWGGSGSVPKNIQYF; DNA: TGTGCCAGCAGCTGGGGCGGTAGCGGGAGTGTGCCCAAAAACATTCAGTACTTC
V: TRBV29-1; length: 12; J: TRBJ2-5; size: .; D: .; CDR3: CSAGSPPETQYF; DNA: TGCAGCGCTGGTTCACCGCCAGAGACCCAGTACTTC
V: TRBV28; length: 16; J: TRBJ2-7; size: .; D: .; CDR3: CASSLLGGQFTYEQYF; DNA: TGTGCCAGCAGTTTATTGGGGGGGCAGTTCACGTACGAGCAGTACTTC
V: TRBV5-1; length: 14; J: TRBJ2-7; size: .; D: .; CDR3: CASRDTKSSYEQYF; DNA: TGCGCCAGCAGAGATACTAAGAGCTCCTACGAGCAGTACTTC
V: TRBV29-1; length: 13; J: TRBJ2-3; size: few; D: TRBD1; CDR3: CSVRQGATDTQYF; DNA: TGCAGCGTTAGACAGGGGGCAACAGATACGCAGTATTTT
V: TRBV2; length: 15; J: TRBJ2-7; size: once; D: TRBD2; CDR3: CASSEGLAEVTKQYF; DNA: TGTGCCAGCAGTGAAGGACTAGCGGAGGTTACGAAGCAGTACTTC
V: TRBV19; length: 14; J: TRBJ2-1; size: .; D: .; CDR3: CASSIGGVTNEQFF; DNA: TGTGCCAGTAGTATAGGCGGGGTGACCAATGAGCAGTTCTTC
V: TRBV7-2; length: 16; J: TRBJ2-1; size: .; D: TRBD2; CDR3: CASSLILASGSNEQFF; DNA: TGTGCCAGCAGCTTAATATTGGCTAGCGGGAGTAATGAGCAGTTCTTC
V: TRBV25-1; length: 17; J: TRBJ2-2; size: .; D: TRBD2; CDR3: CASSESRLAGVHGELFF; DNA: TGTGCCAGCAGTGAATCACGGCTAGCGGGAGTCCACGGGGAGCTGTTTTTT
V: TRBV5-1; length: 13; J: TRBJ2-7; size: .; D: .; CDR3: CASSLSGNYEQYF; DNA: TGCGCCAGCAGCTTATCAGGGAACTACGAGCAGTACTTC
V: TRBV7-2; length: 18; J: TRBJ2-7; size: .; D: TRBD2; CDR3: CASSSSFHSGSGSYEQYF; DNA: TGTGCCAGCAGCTCCTCATTCCACAGCGGGAGTGGCTCCTACGAGCAGTACTTC
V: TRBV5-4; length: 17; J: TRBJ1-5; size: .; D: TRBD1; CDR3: CASSFTWTGGVYQPQHF; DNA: TGTGCCAGCAGCTTCACATGGACAGGGGGCGTCTATCAGCCCCAGCATTTT
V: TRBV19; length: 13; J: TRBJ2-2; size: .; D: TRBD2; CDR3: CASSRLAAGELFF; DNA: TGTGCCAGTAGTCGGCTAGCGGCCGGGGAGCTGTTTTTT
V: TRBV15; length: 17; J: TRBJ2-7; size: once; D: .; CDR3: CATSRVRGANVPYEQYF; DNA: TGTGCCACCAGCAGAGTCCGAGGGGCTAACGTCCCCTACGAGCAGTACTTC
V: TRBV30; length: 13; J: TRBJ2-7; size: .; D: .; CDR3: CAWSVPPGYEQYF; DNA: TGTGCCTGGAGTGTACCACCGGGTTACGAGCAGTACTTC
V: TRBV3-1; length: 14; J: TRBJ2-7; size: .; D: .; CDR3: CASSQGARSYEQYF; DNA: TGTGCCAGCAGCCAAGGGGCCCGGTCCTACGAGCAGTACTTC
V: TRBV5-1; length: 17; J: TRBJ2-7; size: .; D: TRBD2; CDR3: CASSRGTSGSPPYEQYF; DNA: TGCGCCAGCAGCCGCGGGACTAGCGGGAGCCCTCCCTACGAGCAGTACTTC
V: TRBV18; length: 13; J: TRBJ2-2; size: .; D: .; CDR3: CASGEGGTGELFF; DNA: TGTGCCAGCGGAGAAGGGGGAACCGGGGAGCTGTTTTTT
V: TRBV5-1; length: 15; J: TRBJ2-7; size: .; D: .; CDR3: CASSPQGGISYEQYF; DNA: TGCGCCAGCAGCCCTCAAGGGGGAATTTCCTACGAGCAGTACTTC
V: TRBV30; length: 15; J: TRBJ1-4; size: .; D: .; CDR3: CAWGISGHVVEKLFF; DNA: TGTGCCTGGGGAATTTCAGGTCATGTCGTAGAAAAACTGTTTTTT
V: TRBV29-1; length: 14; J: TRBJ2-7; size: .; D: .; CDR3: CSVVSGSHSYEQYF; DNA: TGCAGCGTTGTATCTGGATCACACTCCTACGAGCAGTACTTC
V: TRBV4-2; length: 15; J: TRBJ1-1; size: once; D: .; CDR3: CASSPSVGENTEAFF; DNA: TGTGCCAGCAGCCCCTCGGTCGGGGAGAACACTGAAGCTTTCTTT
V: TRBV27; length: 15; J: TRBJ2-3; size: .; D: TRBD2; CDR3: CASSLAGGPTDTQYF; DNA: TGTGCCAGCAGTTTAGCGGGAGGGCCCACAGATACGCAGTATTTT
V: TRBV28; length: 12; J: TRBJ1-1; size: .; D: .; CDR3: CASSYKNTEAFF; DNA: TGTGCCAGCAGTTACAAGAACACTGAAGCTTTCTTT
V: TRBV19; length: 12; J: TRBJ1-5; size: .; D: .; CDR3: CATRSGSQPQHF; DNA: TGTGCCACGCGTAGCGGGAGTCAGCCCCAGCATTTT
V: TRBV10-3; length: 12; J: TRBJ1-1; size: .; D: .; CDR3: CAISEGGTEAFF; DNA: TGTGCCATCAGTGAAGGAGGCACTGAAGCTTTCTTT
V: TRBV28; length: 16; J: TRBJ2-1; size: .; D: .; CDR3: CASSLPGTEVYDEQFF; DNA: TGTGCCAGCAGTTTGCCAGGGACCGAAGTGTACGATGAGCAGTTCTTC
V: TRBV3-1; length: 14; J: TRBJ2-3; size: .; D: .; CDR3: CASSRRSGRRTQYF; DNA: TGTGCCAGCAGCCGAAGATCGGGACGAAGAACGCAGTATTTT
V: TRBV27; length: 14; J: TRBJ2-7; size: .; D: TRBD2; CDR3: CASSLREGYYEQYF; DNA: TGTGCCAGCAGTTTACGGGAGGGGTACTACGAGCAGTACTTC
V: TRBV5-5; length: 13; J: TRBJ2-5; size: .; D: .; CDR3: CASSYRREETQYF; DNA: TGTGCCAGCAGCTACCGAAGAGAAGAGACCCAGTACTTC
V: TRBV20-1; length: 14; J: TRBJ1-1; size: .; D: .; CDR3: CSARRGRGGGEAFF; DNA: TGCAGTGCTAGAAGGGGAAGGGGGGGAGGAGAAGCTTTCTTT
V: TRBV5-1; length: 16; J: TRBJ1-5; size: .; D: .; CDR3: CASSLDSPWGNQPQHF; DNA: TGCGCCAGCAGCTTGGATTCCCCATGGGGCAATCAGCCCCAGCATTTT
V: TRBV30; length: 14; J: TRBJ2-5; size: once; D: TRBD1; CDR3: CAWSVTGGQETQYF; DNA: TGTGCCTGGAGTGTAACAGGGGGCCAAGAGACCCAGTACTTC
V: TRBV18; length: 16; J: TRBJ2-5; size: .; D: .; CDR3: CASSPGRQGLKETQYF; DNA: TGTGCCAGCTCACCGGGTCGTCAGGGGTTAAAAGAGACCCAGTACTTC
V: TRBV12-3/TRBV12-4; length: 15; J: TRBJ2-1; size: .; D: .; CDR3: CASTPGGRSYNEQFF; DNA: TGTGCCAGCACTCCTGGGGGCCGCTCCTACAATGAGCAGTTCTTC
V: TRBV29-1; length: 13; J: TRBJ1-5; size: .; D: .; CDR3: CSVTYSLNQPQHF; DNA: TGCAGCGTAACATACAGCCTCAATCAGCCCCAGCATTTT
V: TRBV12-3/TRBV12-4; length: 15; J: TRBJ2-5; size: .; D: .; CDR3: CASSLNLGSGETQYF; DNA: TGTGCCAGCAGTTTGAACTTGGGGTCCGGAGAGACCCAGTACTTC
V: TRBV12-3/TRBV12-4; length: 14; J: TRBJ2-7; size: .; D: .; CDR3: CASSRLPPGDEQYF; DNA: TGTGCCAGCAGCCGCCTCCCTCCGGGGGACGAGCAGTACTTC
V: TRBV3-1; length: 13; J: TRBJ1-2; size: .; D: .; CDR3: CASSPPGEHGYTF; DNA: TGTGCCAGCAGCCCACCGGGGGAGCATGGCTACACCTTC
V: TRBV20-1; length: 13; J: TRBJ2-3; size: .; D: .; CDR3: CSARIWGTDTQYF; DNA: TGCAGTGCTAGAATCTGGGGCACAGATACGCAGTATTTT
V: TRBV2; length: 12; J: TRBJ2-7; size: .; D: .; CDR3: CASRSEGYEQYF; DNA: TGTGCCAGCAGGTCGGAGGGGTACGAGCAGTACTTC
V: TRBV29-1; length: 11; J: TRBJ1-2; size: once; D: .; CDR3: CSVAGADGYTF; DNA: TGCAGCGTTGCAGGGGCTGATGGCTACACCTTC